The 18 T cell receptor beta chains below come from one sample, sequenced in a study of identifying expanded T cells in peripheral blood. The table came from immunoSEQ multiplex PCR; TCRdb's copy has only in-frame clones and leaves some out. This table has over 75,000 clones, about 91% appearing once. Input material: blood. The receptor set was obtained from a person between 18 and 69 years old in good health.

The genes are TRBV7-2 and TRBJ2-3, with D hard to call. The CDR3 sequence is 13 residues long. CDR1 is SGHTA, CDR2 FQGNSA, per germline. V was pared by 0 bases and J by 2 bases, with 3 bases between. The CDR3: CASSLAFTDTQYF. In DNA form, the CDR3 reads TGTGCCAGCAGCTTAGCATTCACAGATACGCAGTATTTT.

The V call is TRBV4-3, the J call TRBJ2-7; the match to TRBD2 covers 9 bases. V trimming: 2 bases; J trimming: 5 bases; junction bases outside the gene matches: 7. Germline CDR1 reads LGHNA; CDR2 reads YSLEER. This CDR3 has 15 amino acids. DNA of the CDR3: TGCGCCAGCAGCCAACGGCGGGAGGGCCTCAACGAGCAGTACTTC. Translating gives CASSQRREGLNEQYF.

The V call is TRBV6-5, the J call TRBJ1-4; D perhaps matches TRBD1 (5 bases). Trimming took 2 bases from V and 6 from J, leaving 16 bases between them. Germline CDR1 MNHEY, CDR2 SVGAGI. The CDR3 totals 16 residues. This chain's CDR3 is CASSYGGVGHDEKLFF. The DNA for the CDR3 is TGTGCCAGCAGTTACGGGGGGGTCGGACACGATGAAAAACTGTTTTTT.

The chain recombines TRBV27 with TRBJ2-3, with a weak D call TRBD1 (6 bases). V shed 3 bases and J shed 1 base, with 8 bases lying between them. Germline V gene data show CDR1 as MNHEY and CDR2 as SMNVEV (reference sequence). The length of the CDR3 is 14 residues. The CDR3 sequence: CASSLNRGTDTQYF. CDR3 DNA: TGTGCCAGCAGTTTGAACAGGGGCACAGATACGCAGTATTTT.

As DNA, the CDR3 is TGTGCCAGCAGCTTAATCCGCAGGGGCTCCTACGAGCAGTACTTC. As protein: CASSLIRRGSYEQYF. The V and J genes are TRBV11-2 and TRBJ2-7, with a weak D call TRBD1 (6 bases). V shed 2 bases and J shed 0 bases, with 11 bases lying between them. The CDR3 runs 15 residues. Per the germline V gene, CDR1 is SGHAT and CDR2 is FQNNGV.

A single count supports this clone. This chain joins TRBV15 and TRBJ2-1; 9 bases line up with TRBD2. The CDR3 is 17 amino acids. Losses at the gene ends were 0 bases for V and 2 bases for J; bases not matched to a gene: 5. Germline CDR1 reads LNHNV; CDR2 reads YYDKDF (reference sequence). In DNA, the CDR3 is TGTGCCACCAGCAGAGATTGGCTAGCGGGAACCTACAATGAGCAGTTCTTC. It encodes CATSRDWLAGTYNEQFF.

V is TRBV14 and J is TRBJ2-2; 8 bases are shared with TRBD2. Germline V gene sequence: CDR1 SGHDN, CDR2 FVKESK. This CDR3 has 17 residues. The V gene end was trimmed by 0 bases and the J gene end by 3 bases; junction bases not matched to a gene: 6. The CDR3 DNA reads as TGTGCCAGCAGCCAAGATTTCGGGACTAGGTACACCGGGGAGCTGTTTTTT. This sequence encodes CASSQDFGTRYTGELFF.

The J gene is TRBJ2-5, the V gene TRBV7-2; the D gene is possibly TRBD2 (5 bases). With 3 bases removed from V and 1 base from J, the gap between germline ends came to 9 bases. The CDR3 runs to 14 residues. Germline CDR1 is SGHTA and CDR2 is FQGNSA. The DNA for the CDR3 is TGTGCCAGCAGCTTTGTGGCGGGCCAAGAGACCCAGTACTTC. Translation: CASSFVAGQETQYF.

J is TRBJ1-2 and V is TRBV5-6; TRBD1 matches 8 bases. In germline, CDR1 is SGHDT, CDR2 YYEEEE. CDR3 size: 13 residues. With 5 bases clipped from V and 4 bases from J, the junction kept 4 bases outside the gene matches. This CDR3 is CASSTTGGYGYTF. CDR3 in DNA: TGTGCCAGCAGTACCACAGGGGGCTATGGCTACACCTTC.

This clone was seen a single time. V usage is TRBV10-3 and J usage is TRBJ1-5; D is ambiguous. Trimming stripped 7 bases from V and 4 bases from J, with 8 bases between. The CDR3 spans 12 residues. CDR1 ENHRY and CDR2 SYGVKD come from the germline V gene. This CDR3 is CAINSGNQPQHF. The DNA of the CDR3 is TGTGCCATCAACTCCGGGAATCAGCCCCAGCATTTT.

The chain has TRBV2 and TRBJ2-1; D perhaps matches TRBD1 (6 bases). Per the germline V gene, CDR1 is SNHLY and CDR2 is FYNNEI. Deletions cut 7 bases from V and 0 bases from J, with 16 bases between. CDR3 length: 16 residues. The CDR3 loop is CASTDSGPRSYNEQFF. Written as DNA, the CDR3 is TGTGCCAGCACGGACAGCGGCCCCCGCTCCTACAATGAGCAGTTCTTC.

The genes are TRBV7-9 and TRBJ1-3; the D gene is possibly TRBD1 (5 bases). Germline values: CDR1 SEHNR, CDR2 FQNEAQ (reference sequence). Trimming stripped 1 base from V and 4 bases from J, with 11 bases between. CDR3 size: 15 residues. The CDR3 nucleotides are TGTGCCAGCAGCTTAGTTTCAGGGCACGGAAACACCATATATTTT. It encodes CASSLVSGHGNTIYF.

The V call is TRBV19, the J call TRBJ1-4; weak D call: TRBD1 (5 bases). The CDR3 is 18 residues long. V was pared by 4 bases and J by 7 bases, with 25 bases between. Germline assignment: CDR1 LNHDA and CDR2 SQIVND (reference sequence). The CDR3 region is CASSTSGTRTLVREKLFF. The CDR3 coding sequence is TGTGCCAGTAGTACCTCCGGGACCCGAACTTTAGTGCGTGAAAAACTGTTTTTT.

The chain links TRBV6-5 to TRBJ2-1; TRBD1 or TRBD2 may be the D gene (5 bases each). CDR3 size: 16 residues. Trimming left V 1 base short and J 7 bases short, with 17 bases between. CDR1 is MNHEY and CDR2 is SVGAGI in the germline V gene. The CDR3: CASSYFGAASGNEQFF. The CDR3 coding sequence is TGTGCCAGCAGTTACTTCGGGGCAGCCTCTGGGAATGAGCAGTTCTTC.

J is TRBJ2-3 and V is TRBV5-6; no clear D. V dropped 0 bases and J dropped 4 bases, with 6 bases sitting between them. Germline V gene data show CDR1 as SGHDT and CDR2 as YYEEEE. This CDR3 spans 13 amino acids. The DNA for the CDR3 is TGTGCCAGCAGCTTGGTGGAAGCAGATACGCAGTATTTT. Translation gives CASSLVEADTQYF.

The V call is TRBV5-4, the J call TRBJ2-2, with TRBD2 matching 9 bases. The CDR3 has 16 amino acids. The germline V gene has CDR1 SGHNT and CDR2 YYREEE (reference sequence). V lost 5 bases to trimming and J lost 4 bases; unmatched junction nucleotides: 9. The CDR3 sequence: CASSTVQRGVTGELFF. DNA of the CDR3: TGTGCCAGCAGTACCGTACAGCGGGGGGTCACCGGGGAGCTGTTTTTT. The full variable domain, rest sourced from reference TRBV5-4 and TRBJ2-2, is ETGVTQSPTHLIKTRGQQVTLRCSSQSGHNTVSWYQQALGQGPQFIFQYYREEENGRGNFPPRFSGLQFPNYSSELNVNALELDDSALYLCASSTVQRGVTGELFFGEGSRLTVL.

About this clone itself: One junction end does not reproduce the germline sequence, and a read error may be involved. CDR3 nucleotides: TGTGCCAACAGTGGGGCTCAGGGGGGGGAGACCCAGTACTTC. Its protein product is CANSGAQGGETQYF. This chain links TRBV6-1 with TRBJ2-5, with D tentatively TRBD1 or TRBD2 (7 bases each). The CDR3 extends over 14 amino acids. CDR1 is MNHNS and CDR2 is SASEGT in the germline V gene.

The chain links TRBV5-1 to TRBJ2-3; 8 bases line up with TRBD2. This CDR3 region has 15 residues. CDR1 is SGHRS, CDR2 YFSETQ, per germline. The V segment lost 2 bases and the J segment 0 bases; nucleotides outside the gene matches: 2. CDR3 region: CASSFSGASTDTQYF. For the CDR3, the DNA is TGCGCCAGCAGCTTTAGCGGGGCTAGCACAGATACGCAGTATTTT.